This entry lists 5 T cell receptor beta chains sequenced from one sample in a study of human CD8 memory T cell subsets. By UMI-labeled 5' RACE, the TCR beta libraries were made. No DNA is given; TCRdb re-called the 5' RACE reads and lists each CDR3 protein once. This specimen shows 5,500 to 9,000 distinct CDR3 sequences; the ten leading clones hold 20% to 25%. The specimen was CD8+ T cells from PBMCs. The receptors shown here come from a human donor in good health.

The chain recombines TRBV11-2 with TRBJ2-1. Germline V gene data show CDR1 as SGHAT and CDR2 as FQNNGV. CDR3 size: 17 residues. CDR3 protein: CASSLARRVSSYNEQFF.

The rearrangement links TRBV7-9 to TRBJ2-3. Germline-derived CDR1 and CDR2 are SEHNR and FQNEAQ (reference sequence). The CDR3 loop spans 12 amino acids. The CDR3 region is CASSPLKSTQYF.

The rearrangement links TRBV28 to TRBJ2-2; TCRdb lists TRBD2, though no DNA is available to test this call. Germline CDR1 and CDR2: MDHEN and SYDVKM. CDR3 length equals 18 residues. The CDR3 sequence: CASSFGLAGGKNTGELFF. Full variable domain (rest looked up from reference TRBV28 and TRBJ2-2): DVKVTQSSRYLVKRTGEKVFLECVQDMDHENMFWYRQDPGLGLRLIYFSYDVKMKEKGDIPEGYSVSREKKERFSLILESASTNQTSMYLCASSFGLAGGKNTGELFFGEGSRLTVL.

This sequence joins TRBV13 and TRBJ1-1; TCRdb proposes TRBD1, but this gene call is untestable without DNA. Germline CDR1 and CDR2: PRHDT and FYEKMQ (reference sequence). CDR3 length: 17 amino acids. CDR3 in amino acids: CASSPGQGARGATEAFF.

The chain joins TRBV30 to TRBJ2-7; TCRdb's D call, TRBD2, is unchecked because there is no DNA. The CDR3 contains 15 residues. CDR1 is GTSNPN, CDR2 SVGIG, per germline (reference sequence). CDR3 sequence reads: CAWSVGAGDLNEQYF.